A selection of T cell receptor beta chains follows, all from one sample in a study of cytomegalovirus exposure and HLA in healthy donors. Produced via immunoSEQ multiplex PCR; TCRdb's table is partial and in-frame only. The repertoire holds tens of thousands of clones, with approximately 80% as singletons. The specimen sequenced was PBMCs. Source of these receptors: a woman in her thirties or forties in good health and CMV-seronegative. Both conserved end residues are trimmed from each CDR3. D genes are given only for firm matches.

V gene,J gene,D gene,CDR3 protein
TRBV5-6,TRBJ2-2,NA,ASSLRRDTGELF
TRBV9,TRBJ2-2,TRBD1,ASSGGQGNTGELF
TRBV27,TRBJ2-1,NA,ASSPTGNEQF
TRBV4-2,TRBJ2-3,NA,ASSQDLYYTDTQY
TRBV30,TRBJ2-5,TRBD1,AWSVTGGVGTQY
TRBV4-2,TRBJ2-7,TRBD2,ASSPSGSSYEQY
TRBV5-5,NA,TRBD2,ASSLTSGNYEQY
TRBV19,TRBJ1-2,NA,ASSIAGSYGYT
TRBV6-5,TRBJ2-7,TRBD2,ASSYSPSGSGEQY
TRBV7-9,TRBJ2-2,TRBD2,ASSPTKAGGWDTGELF
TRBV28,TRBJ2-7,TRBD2,ASRASGSYEQY
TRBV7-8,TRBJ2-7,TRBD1,ASSSGTGDEQY
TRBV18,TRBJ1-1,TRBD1,ASSIRDRGALGSEAF
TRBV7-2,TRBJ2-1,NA,ASSLALSEQF
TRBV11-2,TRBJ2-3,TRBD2,ASSLASGDTQY
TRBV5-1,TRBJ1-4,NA,ASSVGQVNEKLF
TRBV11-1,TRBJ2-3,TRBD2,ASSALAGGTDTQY
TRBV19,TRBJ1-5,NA,ASSIRPTRTEFNQPQH
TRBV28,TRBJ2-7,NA,ASSLAPAYEQY
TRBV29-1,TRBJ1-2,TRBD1,SVLTGNYGYT
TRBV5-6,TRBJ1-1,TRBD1,ASSLVGTGKKNTEAF
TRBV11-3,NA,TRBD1,ASSPQSGTGVEQY
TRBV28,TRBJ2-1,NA,ASSATYNEQF
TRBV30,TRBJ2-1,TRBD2,AWSGTGTRSKEQF
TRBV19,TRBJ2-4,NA,ASSSYSQIQY
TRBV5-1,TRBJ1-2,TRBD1,ASSSGTVYGYT
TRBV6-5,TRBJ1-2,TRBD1,ASSLEDRGSYGYT
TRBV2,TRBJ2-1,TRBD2,ASMRLASLEQF
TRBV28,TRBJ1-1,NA,ASSERISGLTEAF
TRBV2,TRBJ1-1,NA,ASSEVVGQGKAF
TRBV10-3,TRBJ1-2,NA,ATSDGGSSGYGYT
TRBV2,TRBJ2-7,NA,ASRGLGNPLY
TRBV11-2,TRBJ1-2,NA,ASSLEGGGNYGYT
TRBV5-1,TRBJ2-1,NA,ASSLAGVGHNEQF
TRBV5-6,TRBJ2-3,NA,ASSFGATDTQY
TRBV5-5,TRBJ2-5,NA,ASRSGGSETQY
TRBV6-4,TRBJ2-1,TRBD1,ASSYAGTVISEQF
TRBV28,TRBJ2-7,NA,ASSPPNHVTVQY
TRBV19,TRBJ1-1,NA,ASSMSSRRNTEAF
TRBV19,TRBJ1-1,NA,ASYNQGRAEAF
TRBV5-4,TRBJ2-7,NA,ASSLDRAPHEQY
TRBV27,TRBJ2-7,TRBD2,ASSLGGGEQY
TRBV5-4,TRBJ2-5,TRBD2,ASSLDPGGGETQY
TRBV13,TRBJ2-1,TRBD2,ASSLDPSGRPYNEQF
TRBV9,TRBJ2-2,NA,ASSVGSGKGTGELF